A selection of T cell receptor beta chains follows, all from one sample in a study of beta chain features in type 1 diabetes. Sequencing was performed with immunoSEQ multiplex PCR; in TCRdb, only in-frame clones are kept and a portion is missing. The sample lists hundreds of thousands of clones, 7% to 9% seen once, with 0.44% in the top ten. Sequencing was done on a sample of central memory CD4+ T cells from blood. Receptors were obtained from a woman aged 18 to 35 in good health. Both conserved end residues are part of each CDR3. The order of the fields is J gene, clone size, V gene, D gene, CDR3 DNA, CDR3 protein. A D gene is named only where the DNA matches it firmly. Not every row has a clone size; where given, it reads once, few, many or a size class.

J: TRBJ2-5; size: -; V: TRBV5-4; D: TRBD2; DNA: TGTGCCAGCAGCCGGGCGGGAGAGAAGACCCAGTACTTC; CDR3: CASSRAGEKTQYF
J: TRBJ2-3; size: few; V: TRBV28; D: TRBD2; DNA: TGTGCCAGCAGCCCGGGACTAGCGGTCACAGATACGCAGTATTTT; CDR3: CASSPGLAVTDTQYF
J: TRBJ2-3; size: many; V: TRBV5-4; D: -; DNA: TGTGCCAGCAGCTTGTTCCCTGGCGCAAGCACAGATACGCAGTATTTT; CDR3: CASSLFPGASTDTQYF
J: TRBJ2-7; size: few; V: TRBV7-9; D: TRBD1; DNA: TGTGCCAGCAGCTTACTGACAGGGTTATCCTACGAGCAGTACTTC; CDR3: CASSLLTGLSYEQYF
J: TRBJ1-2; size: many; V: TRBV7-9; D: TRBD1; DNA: TGTGCCAGCAGCCTGGGACAGGGACTTAACTATGGCTACACCTTC; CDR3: CASSLGQGLNYGYTF
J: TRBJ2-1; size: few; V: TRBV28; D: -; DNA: TGTGCCAGCAGTTTCGGCGGGGACTCCTACAATGAGCAGTTCTTC; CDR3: CASSFGGDSYNEQFF
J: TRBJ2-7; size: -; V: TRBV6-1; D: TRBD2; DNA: TGTGCCAGCAGCGCTAGCGGGACAGACTACGAGCAGTACTTC; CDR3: CASSASGTDYEQYF
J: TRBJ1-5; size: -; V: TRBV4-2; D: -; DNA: TGTGCCAGCAGCCAAGGAGTGGGGATGCAGCCCCAGCATTTT; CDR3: CASSQGVGMQPQHF
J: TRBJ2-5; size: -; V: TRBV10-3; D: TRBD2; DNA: TGTGCCATCAGTTCCATCCCCCAACTAGCGGGAGTGGAAGAGACCCAGTACTTC; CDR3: CAISSIPQLAGVEETQYF
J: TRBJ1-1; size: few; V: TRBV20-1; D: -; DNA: TGCAGTGCAATACAGGGTTTTGAAGCTTTCTTT; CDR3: CSAIQGFEAFF
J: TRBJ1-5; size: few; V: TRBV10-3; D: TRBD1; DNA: TGTGCCATCAGTGCTGACAGGGGAAGGAATCAGCCCCAGCATTTT; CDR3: CAISADRGRNQPQHF
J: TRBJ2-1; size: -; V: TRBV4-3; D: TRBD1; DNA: TGCGCCAGCAGCCGTGACAGGGGAGTCGGGAATGAGCAGTTCTTC; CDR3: CASSRDRGVGNEQFF
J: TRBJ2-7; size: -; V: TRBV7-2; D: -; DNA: TGTGCCAGCAGCTTAGCGTGGGACTACGAGCAGTACTTC; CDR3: CASSLAWDYEQYF
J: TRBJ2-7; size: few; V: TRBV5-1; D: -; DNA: TGCGCCAGCAGCGGAAGTGCCTACGAGCAGTACTTC; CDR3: CASSGSAYEQYF
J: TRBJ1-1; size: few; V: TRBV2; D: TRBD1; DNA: TGTGCCAGCAGTTTACGGACAGGCGGGGTGCACACTGAAGCTTTCTTT; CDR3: CASSLRTGGVHTEAFF
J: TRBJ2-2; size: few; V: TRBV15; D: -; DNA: TGTGCCACCAGCAGAGAAGTGTCGGCTAGGCTAGGCGGGGAGCTGTTTTTT; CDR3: CATSREVSARLGGELFF
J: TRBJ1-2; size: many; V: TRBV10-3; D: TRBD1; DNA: TGTGCCATCAGTATGGACAGGTTCCAAGGCTACACCTTC; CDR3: CAISMDRFQGYTF
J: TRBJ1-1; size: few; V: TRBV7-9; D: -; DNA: TGTGCCAGCAGCCTCGGGACAAACCATCACACTGAAGCTTTCTTT; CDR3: CASSLGTNHHTEAFF
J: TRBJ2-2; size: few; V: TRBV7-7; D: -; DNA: TGTGCTAGCAGCTTATTTTTGGGCGGGGAGCTGTTTTTT; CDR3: CASSLFLGGELFF
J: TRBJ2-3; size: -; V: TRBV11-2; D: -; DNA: TGTGCCAGCAGCTTAGGGGCGGACTCTAGCACAGATACGCAGTATTTT; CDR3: CASSLGADSSTDTQYF
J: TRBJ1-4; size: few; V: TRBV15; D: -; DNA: TGTGCCACCAGCAGTTCCGGACAGATTAAAAAACTGTTTTTT; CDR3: CATSSSGQIKKLFF
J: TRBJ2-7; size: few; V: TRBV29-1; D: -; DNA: TGCAGCGTTGACGAGGGCCCTTACGAGCAGTACTTC; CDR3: CSVDEGPYEQYF
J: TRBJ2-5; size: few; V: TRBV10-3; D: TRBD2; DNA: TGTGCCATCAGTGACAGGACTAGTCAAGAGACCCAGTACTTC; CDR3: CAISDRTSQETQYF
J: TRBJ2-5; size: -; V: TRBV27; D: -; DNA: TGTGCCAGCAGGATAAATTACCAAGAGACCCAGTACTTC; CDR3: CASRINYQETQYF
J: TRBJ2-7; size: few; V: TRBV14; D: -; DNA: TGTGCCAGCAGCCAAGGGACCCCAGACTACGAGCAGTACTTC; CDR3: CASSQGTPDYEQYF
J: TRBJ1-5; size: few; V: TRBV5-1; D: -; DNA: TGCGCCAGCAGCTTGGAAGGGTTGAACAATCAGCCCCAGCATTTT; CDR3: CASSLEGLNNQPQHF
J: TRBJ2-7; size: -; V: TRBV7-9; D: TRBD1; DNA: TGTGCCAGCAGCTTAATCTTGGACAGGGGATACGAGCAGTACTTC; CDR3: CASSLILDRGYEQYF
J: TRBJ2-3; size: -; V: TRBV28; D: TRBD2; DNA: TGTGCCAGCAGTCAGGGGGGGACTAGCGGATACACAGATACGCAGTATTTT; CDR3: CASSQGGTSGYTDTQYF
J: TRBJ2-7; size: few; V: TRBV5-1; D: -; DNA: TGCGCCAGCAGTTCCGGACCCCACTACGAGCAGTACTTC; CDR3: CASSSGPHYEQYF
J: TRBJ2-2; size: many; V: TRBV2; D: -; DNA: TGTGCCACCTCTGGAGCCGGGGAGCTGTTTTTT; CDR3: CATSGAGELFF
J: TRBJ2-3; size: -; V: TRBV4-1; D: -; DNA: TGCGCCAGCAGCCAAGATGGGTTACCTAGCACAGATACGCAGTATTTT; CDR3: CASSQDGLPSTDTQYF
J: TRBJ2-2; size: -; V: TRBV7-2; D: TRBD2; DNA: TGTGCCAGCAGCCTACGGACTAGCGGGAGTTTCGGGGAGCTGTTTTTT; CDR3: CASSLRTSGSFGELFF
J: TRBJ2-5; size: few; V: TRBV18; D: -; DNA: TGTGCCAGCTCACCACCACGTACTCTAGAGACCCAGTACTTC; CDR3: CASSPPRTLETQYF
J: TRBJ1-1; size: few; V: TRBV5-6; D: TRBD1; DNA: TGTGCCAGCAGCTTCTTCGACAGGGAAAACACTGAAGCTTTCTTT; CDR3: CASSFFDRENTEAFF
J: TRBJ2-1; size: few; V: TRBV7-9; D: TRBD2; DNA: TGTGCCAGCAGCCCTTTTTCCACTAGCGGGAAGTACAATGAGCAGTTCTTC; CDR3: CASSPFSTSGKYNEQFF
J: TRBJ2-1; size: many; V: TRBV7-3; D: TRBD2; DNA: TGTGCCAGCAGCCTCGGGGCTAGCGGGAGGGCCGGGCAGTTCTTC; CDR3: CASSLGASGRAGQFF
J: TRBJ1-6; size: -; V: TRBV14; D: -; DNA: TGTGCCAGCAGCCAACGGGCGAATTCACCCCTCCACTTT; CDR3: CASSQRANSPLHF
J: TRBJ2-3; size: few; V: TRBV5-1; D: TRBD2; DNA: TGCGCCAGCAGCCCAAGCGGGAGGGCCTTGTTTAGCACAGATACGCAGTATTTT; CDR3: CASSPSGRALFSTDTQYF
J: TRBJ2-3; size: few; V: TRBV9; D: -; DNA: TGTGCCAGCAGCGTAGTGACCACAGATACGCAGTATTTT; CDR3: CASSVVTTDTQYF
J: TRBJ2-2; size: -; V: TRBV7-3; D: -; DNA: TGTGCCAGCAGCCCTGGGAGGACCGGGGAGCTGTTTTTT; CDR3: CASSPGRTGELFF
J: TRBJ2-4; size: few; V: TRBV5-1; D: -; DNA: TGCGCCAGCAGCCTAGTCTCTACCAATTCCCCTCGGTACTTC; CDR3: CASSLVSTNSPRYF
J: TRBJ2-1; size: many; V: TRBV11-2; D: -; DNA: TGTGCCAGCAGCTTAGCCGGCCATGAGCAGTTCTTC; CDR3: CASSLAGHEQFF
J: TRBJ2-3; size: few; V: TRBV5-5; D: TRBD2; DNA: TGTGCCAGCAGCTTGGCCGGACTAGTAGGGACAGATACGCAGTATTTT; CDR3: CASSLAGLVGTDTQYF
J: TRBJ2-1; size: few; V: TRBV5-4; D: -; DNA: TGTGCCAGCAGCTTGGACGCGGCCTCCTACAATGAGCAGTTCTTC; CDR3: CASSLDAASYNEQFF
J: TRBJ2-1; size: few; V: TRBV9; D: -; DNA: TGTGCCAGCAGCCCCCCGGGAGTACCCACTAAGGAGCAGTTCTTC; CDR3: CASSPPGVPTKEQFF